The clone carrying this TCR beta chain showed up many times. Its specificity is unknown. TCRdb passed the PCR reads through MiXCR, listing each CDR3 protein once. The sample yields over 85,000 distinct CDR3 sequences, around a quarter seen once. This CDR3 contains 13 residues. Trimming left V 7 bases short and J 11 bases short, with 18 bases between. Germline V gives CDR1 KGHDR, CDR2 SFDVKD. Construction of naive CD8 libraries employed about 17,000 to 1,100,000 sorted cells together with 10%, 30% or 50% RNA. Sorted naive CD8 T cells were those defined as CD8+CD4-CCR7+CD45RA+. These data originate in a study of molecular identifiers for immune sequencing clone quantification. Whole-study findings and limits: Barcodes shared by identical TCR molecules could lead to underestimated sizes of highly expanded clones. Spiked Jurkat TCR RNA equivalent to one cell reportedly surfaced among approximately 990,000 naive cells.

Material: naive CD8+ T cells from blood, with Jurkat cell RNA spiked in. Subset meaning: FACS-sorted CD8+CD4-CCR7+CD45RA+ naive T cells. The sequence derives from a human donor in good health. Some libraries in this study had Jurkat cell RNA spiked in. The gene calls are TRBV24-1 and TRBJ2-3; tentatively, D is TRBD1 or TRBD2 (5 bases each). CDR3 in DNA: TGTGCCACCAGAGATACGGGGACCGACCTGCAGTATTTT. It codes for CATRDTGTDLQYF.